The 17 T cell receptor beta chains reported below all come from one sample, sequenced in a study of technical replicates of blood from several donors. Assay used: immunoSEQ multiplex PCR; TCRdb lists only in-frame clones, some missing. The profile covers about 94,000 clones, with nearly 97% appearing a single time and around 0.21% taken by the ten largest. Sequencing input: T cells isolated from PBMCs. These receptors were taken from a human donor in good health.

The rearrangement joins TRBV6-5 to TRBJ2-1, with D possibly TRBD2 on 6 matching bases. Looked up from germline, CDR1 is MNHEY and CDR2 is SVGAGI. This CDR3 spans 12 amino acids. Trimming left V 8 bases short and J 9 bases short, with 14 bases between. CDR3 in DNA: TGTGCCAGCGGGACTGCGTTTGGTGAGCAGTTCTTC. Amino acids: CASGTAFGEQFF.

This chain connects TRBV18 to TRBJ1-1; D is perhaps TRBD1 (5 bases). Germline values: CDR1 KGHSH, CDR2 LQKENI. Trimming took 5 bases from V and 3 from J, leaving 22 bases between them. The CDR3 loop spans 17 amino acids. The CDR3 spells CASSSQRRGIVDTEAFF. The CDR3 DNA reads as TGTGCCAGCTCATCCCAGAGGAGGGGTATAGTTGACACTGAAGCTTTCTTT.

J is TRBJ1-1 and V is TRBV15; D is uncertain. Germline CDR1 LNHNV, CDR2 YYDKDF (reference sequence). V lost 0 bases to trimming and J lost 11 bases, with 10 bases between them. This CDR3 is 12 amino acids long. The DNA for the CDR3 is TGTGCCACCAGCAGAGATACAGCAGAGGCTTTCTTT. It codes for CATSRDTAEAFF.

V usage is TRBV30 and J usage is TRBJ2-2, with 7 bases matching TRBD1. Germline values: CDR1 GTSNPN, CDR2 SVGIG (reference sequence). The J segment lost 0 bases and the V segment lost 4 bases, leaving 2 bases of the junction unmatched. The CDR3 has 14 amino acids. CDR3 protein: CAWKRGPNTGELFF. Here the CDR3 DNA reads TGTGCCTGGAAGAGGGGGCCGAACACCGGGGAGCTGTTTTTT.

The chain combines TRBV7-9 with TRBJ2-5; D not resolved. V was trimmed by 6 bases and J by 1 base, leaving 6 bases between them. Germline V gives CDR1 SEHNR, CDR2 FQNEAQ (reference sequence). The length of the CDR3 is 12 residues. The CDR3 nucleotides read TGTGCCAGCAGTAGCAGCCAAGAGACCCAGTACTTC. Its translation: CASSSSQETQYF. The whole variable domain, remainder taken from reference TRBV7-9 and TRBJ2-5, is DTGVSQNPRHKITKRGQNVTFRCDPISEHNRLYWYRQTLGQGPEFLTYFQNEAQLEKSRLLSDRFSAERPKGSFSTLEIQRTEQGDSAMYLCASSSSQETQYFGPGTRLLVL.

The CDR3, as DNA: TGTGCCAGCAGCCCTAGCGGGAGCACAGATACGCAGTATTTT. Translating it yields CASSPSGSTDTQYF. This chain links TRBV27 with TRBJ2-3, with 8 bases lining up with TRBD2. From germline, CDR1 is MNHEY and CDR2 SMNVEV (reference sequence). Losses at the gene ends were 6 bases for V and 0 bases for J; bases not matched to a gene: 2. The CDR3 runs to 14 residues.

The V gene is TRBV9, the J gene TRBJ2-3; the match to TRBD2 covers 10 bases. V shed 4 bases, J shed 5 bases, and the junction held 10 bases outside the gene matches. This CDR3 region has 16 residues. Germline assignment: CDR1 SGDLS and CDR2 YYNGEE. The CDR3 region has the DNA TGTGCCAGCAGCCGGGGGCTAGCGGGGGTACTAGATACGCAGTATTTT. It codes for CASSRGLAGVLDTQYF.

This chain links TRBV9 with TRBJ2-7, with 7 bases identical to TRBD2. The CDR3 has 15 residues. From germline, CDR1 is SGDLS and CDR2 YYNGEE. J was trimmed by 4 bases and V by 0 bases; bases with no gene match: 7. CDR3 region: CASSVDLGGMYEQYF. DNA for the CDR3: TGTGCCAGCAGCGTAGATTTGGGGGGGATGTACGAGCAGTACTTC.

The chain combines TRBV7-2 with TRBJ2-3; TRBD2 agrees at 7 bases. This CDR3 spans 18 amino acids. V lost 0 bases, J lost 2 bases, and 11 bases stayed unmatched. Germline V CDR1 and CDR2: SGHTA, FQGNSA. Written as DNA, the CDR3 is TGTGCCAGCAGCTTAGCACTAGCCCGGGGGGTTGACACAGATACGCAGTATTTT. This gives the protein CASSLALARGVDTDTQYF.

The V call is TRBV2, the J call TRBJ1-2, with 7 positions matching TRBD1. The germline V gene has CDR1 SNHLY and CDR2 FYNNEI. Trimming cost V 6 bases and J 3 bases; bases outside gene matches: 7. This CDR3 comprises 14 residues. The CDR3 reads CASRMGQTYYGYTF. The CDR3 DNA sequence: TGTGCCAGCAGGATGGGACAGACGTACTATGGCTACACCTTC. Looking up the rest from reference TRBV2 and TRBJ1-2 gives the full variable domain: EPEVTQTPSHQVTQMGQEVILRCVPISNHLYFYWYRQILGQKVEFLVSFYNNEISEKSEIFDDQFSVERPDGSNFTLKIRSTKLEDSAMYFCASRMGQTYYGYTFGSGTRLTVV.

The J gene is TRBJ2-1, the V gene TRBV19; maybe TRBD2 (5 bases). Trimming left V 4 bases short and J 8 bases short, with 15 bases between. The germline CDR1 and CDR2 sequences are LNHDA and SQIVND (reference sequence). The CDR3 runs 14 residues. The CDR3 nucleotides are TGTGCCAGTAGTAAGCGACTACAAAGGGATGAGCAGTTCTTC. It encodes CASSKRLQRDEQFF.

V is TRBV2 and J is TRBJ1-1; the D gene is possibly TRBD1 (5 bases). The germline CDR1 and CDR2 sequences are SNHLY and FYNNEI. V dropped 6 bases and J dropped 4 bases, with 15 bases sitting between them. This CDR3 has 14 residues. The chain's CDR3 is CASSPGGGITEAFF. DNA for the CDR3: TGTGCCAGCAGCCCGGGGGGGGGTATCACTGAAGCTTTCTTT.

CDR3 residues: CASSLGPAEYEQYF. The CDR3 DNA sequence: TGTGCCAGCAGCTTAGGTCCAGCGGAATACGAGCAGTACTTC. The V call is TRBV7-7, the J call TRBJ2-7; possible D gene TRBD2, 5 bases. V was shortened by 1 base and J by 4 bases, with 11 bases between the two germline ends. Germline V gene lookup returns CDR1 SSHAT and CDR2 FNYEAQ (reference sequence). CDR3 size: 14 residues.

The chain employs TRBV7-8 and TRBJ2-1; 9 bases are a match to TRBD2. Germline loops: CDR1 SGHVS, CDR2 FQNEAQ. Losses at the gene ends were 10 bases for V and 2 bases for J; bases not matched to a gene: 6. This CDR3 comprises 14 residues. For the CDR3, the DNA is TGTGCCAACTCGGCGGGAGGGCCCTACAATGAGCAGTTCTTC. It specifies CANSAGGPYNEQFF.

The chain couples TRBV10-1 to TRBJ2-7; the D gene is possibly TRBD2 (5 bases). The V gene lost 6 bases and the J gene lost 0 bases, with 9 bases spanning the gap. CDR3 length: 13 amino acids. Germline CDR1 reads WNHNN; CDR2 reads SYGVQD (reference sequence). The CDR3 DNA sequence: TGCGCCAGCAGCGCTACTAGCTCCTACGAGCAGTACTTC. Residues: CASSATSSYEQYF.

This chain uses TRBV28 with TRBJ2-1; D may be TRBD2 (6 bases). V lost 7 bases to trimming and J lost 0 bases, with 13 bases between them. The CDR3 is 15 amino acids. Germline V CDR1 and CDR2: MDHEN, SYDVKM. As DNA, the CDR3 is TGTGCCAGCACCCTTGCCGGGAGCTCCTACAATGAGCAGTTCTTC. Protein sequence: CASTLAGSSYNEQFF.

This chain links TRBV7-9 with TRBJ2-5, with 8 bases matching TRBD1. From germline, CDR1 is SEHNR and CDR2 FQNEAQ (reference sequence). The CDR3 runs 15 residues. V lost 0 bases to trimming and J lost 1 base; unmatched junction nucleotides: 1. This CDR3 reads CASSLAQGAQETQYF. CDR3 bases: TGTGCCAGCAGCTTAGCGCAGGGGGCCCAAGAGACCCAGTACTTC.